This T cell receptor beta chain was recorded in a study of shared clonotypes between healthy human individuals. Study-wide results and limits: Among donors, clonotype sharing was expected to be affected by sequencing depth.

As concerns this clone: What it binds is not known.

Every donor, a Caucasian adult, lived in Nashville, Tennessee. The team ran DNA from unsorted PBMCs on ten immunoSEQ deep assay plates for sequencing. Libraries were prepared by immunoSEQ multiplex PCR; TCRdb keeps only in-frame clonotypes and omits some of them. The sample shows a few hundred thousand clones, 77% of them seen only once. Sequencing was done on a sample of PBMCs. The sequence came from a woman in her 40s in good health. Some clones in this sample may be carry-over from other donors' samples.

This chain's CDR3 is CASSLEETSGLGEQFF. The CDR3 bases are TGTGCCAGCAGTTTGGAGGAGACTAGCGGCCTTGGGGAGCAGTTCTTC. This chain joins TRBV27 and TRBJ2-1; 9 bases match TRBD2. Per the germline V gene, CDR1 is MNHEY and CDR2 is SMNVEV (reference sequence). V lost 3 bases and J lost 10; bases outside the gene matches: 13. The CDR3 sequence is 16 residues long.